This T cell receptor (beta chain) comes out of a study of blood T cells in healthy people across ages. Study observations and caveats: Estimated diversity, derived from one million T cells, was regarded as an underestimate.

With respect to this clonotype: What it binds is unknown.

The second PCR ran roughly 6 to 12 cycles with a sample-barcoded 5' primer and J-beta primers. A tag from a template-switch adaptor with 12 random nucleotides marked each cDNA molecule. TCRdb re-analysed the 5' RACE reads in MiXCR, keeping a single row per CDR3 protein. Among almost 300,000 distinct CDR3 sequences listed, roughly 29% were seen once. Researchers isolated at least 7 million PBMCs per sample. The CDR3 is 12 residues long. The ends were cut back, 6 bases at V and 4 bases at J, with 8 bases in the middle. The TCR was taken from a woman in her seventies in good health. The V and J genes are TRBV12-3 or TRBV12-4 and TRBJ2-3; unclear D gene. The specimen was blood. The chain's CDR3 is CASRMSADTQYF. Written as DNA, the CDR3 is TGTGCCAGCAGAATGAGCGCAGATACGCAGTATTTT.